This T cell receptor (beta chain) was retrieved from a study of CD8 T cells in Susac syndrome. Reverse transcription of 0.5 to 1 ug RNA was performed with random hexamers. Each CDR3 protein is one row after TCRdb ran MiXCR on the immunoSEQ multiplex PCR reads. This repertoire shows about 200,000 distinct CDR3 sequences, around 93% found once; its top ten account for around 0.08%. Trimming cost V 0 bases and J 0 bases, with 8 bases left between them. The length of the CDR3 is 15 residues. In germline, CDR1 is LGHDT, CDR2 YNNKEL (reference sequence). The rearrangement uses TRBV3-1 and TRBJ1-1, with a weak D call TRBD1 (5 bases). The receptor's source is a human donor with multiple sclerosis. The sample was CD4+ T cells from PBMCs. The CDR3 bases are TGTGCCAGCAGCCAAGAGACAGCTATGAACACTGAAGCTTTCTTT. It yields the protein CASSQETAMNTEAFF.